The source of this TCR beta chain is a study of T-cell reconstitution after alpha-beta-depleted transplantation in children. The authors prepared the TCRbeta library with unique molecular identifiers. TCRdb re-analysed the PCR reads in MiXCR, keeping a single row per CDR3 protein. This sample has about 830,000 distinct CDR3 sequences, with approximately 15% found just once. As regards this clonotype: No antigen is known for it.

General observations from the study: Surviving recipient T cells and intrathymic progenitors accounted for some patients' high TCRbeta diversity at day 60. T cells produced anew were the main source of T-cell counts and diversity one year after transplant. Two months or so post-transplant, alpha-beta T cells reportedly derived from several hundred expanded graft clones.

The sequenced sample was PBMCs, mostly from graft donor cells, obtained 360 days after TCRalphabeta/CD19-depleted stem cell transplant. This receptor was obtained from a male patient between 5 and 17 years old who had a stem cell transplant for acute lymphoblastic leukemia, so the T cells may come from the graft donor.

DNA for the CDR3: TGTGCCAGCAGGTCTCAAGTGGGAGGGAGTCTTACTACGCAGTATTTT. The encoded protein is CASRSQVGGSLTTQYF. The rearrangement uses TRBV2 and TRBJ2-3, with TRBD2 matching over 7 bases. The length of the CDR3 is 16 residues. Germline assignment: CDR1 SNHLY and CDR2 FYNNEI. Trimming cost V 6 bases and J 8 bases; bases outside gene matches: 17.